This T cell receptor beta chain was sequenced during a study of patients and donors after allogeneic stem cell transplantation. The V gene lost 3 bases and the J gene lost 3 bases, with 11 bases spanning the gap. This CDR3 is 13 amino acids long. Germline lookup yields CDR1 DFQATT and CDR2 SNEGSKA (reference sequence). TCRdb passed the RT-PCR reads through MiXCR, listing each CDR3 protein once. Of approximately 200,000 distinct CDR3 sequences in the sample, 41% were seen once. This rearrangement joins TRBV20-1 to TRBJ1-2; no clear D. The sample taken for sequencing was blood, either unsorted or a sorted T cell fraction (not recorded which). The origin of this receptor is a human donor who was either an allogeneic HSCT recipient or a stem cell or donor lymphocyte infusion donor (not recorded which). It is not recorded whose cells these are; they may come from a transplant donor. CDR3 residues: CSARADNYYGYTF. DNA of the CDR3: TGCAGTGCTAGGGCGGATAATTACTATGGCTACACCTTC.